This T cell receptor (beta chain) was sequenced during a study of cytomegalovirus exposure and HLA in healthy donors. 60 Vbeta and 13 Jbeta primers were used in PCR. Data came from immunoSEQ multiplex PCR; TCRdb stores just in-frame clones and leaves some out. This table holds 90,000 to 95,000 clones, about 80% found once. This clone was counted a few times. Germline CDR1 is LNHDA and CDR2 is SQIVND (reference sequence). V lost 3 bases to trimming and J lost 0 bases, with 9 bases between them. The CDR3 contains 15 residues. The clonotype comes from a man under 40 in good health and CMV-seronegative. Sample: PBMCs. This chain uses TRBV19 with TRBJ1-5; D uncertain. As DNA, the CDR3 is TGTGCCAGTAGTATGCTCTTAGATAGCAATCAGCCCCAGCATTTT. Residues: CASSMLLDSNQPQHF.